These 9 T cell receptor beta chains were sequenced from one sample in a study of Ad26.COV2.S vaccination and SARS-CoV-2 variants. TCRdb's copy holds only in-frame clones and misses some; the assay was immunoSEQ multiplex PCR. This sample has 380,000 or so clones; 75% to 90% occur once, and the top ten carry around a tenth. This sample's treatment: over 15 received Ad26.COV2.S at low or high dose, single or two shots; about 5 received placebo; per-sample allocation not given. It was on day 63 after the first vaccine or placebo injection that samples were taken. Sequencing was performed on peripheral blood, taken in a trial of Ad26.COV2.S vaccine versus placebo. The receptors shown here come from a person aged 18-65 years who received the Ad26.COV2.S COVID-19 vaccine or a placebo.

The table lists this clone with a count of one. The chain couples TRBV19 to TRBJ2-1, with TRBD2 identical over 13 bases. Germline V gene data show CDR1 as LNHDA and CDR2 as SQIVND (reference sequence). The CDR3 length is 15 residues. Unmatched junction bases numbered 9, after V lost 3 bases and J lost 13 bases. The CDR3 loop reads CASSILGTSGTAQFF. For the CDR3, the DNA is TGTGCCAGTAGTATTTTAGGGACTAGCGGGACAGCACAGTTCTTC.

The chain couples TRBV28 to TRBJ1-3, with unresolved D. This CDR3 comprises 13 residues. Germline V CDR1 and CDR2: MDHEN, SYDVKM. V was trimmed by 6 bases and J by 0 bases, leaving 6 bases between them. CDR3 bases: TGTGCCAGCAGAATAAGCTCTGGAAACACCATATATTTT. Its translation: CASRISSGNTIYF.

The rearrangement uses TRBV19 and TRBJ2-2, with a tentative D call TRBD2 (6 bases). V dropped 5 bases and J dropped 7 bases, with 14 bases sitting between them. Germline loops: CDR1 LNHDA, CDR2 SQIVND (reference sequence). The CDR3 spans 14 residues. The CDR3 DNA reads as TGTGCCAGTAGTTATGCGCAGGGAGGCGGGGAGCTGTTTTTT. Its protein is CASSYAQGGGELFF.

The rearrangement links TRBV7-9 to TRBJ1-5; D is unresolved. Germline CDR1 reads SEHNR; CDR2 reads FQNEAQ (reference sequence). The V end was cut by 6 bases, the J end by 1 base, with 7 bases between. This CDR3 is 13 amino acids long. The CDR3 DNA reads TGTGCCAGCAGTCTGCAGAGCAATCAGCCCCAGCATTTT. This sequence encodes CASSLQSNQPQHF. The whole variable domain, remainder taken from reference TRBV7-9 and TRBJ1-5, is DTGVSQNPRHKITKRGQNVTFRCDPISEHNRLYWYRQTLGQGPEFLTYFQNEAQLEKSRLLSDRFSAERPKGSFSTLEIQRTEQGDSAMYLCASSLQSNQPQHFGDGTRLSIL.

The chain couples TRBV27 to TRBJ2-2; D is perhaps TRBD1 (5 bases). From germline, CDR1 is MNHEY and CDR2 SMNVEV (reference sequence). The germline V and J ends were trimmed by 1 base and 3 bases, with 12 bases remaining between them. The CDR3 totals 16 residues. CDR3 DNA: TGTGCCAGCAGTTTATACGGAAGGGGTGACACCGGGGAGCTGTTTTTT. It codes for CASSLYGRGDTGELFF.

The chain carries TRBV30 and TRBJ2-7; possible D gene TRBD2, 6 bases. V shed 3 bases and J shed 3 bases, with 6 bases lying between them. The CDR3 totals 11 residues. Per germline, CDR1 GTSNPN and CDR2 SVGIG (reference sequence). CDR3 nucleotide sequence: TGTGCCTGGAGGGGACTCTACGAGCAGTACTTC. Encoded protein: CAWRGLYEQYF. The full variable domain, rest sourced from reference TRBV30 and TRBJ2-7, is SQTIHQWPATLVQPVGSPLSLECTVEGTSNPNLYWYRQAAGRGLQLLFYSVGIGQISSEVPQNLSASRPQDRQFILSSKKLLLSDSGFYLCAWRGLYEQYFGPGTRLTVT.

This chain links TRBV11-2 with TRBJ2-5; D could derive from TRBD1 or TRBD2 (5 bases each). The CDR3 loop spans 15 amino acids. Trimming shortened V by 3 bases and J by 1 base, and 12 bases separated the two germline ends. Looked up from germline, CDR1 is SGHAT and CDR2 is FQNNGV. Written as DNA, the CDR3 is TGTGCCAGCAGCTTGGTCCATGGGACCCAAGAGACCCAGTACTTC. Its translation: CASSLVHGTQETQYF.

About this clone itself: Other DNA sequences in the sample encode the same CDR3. The CDR3 coding sequence is TGTGCCAGCAGCGTAGCGGGAGGGCCGGTGGATGAGCAGTTCTTC. Encoded protein: CASSVAGGPVDEQFF. V and J are TRBV9 and TRBJ2-1; 8 nucleotides agree with TRBD2. Germline assignment: CDR1 SGDLS and CDR2 YYNGEE. The CDR3 totals 15 residues. The trim removed 0 bases at V and 8 bases at J, leaving 7 bases unmatched.

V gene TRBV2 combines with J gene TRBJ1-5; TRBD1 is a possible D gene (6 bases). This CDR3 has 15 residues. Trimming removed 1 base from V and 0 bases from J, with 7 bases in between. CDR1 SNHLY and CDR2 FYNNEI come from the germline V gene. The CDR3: CASSEEGDSNQPQHF. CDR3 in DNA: TGTGCCAGCAGTGAAGAGGGGGATAGCAATCAGCCCCAGCATTTT. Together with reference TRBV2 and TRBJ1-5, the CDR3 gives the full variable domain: EPEVTQTPSHQVTQMGQEVILRCVPISNHLYFYWYRQILGQKVEFLVSFYNNEISEKSEIFDDQFSVERPDGSNFTLKIRSTKLEDSAMYFCASSEEGDSNQPQHFGDGTRLSIL.